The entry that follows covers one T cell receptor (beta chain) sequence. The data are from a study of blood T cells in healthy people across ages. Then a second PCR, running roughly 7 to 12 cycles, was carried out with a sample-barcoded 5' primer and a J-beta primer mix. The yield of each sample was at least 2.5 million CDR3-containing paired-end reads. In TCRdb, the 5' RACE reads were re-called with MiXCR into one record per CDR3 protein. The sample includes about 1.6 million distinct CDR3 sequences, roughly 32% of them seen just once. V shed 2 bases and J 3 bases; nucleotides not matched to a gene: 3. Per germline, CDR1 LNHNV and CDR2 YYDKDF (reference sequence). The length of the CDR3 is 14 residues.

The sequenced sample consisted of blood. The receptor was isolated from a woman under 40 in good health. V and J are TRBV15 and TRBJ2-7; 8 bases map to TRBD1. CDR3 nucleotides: TGTGCCACCAGCAGAACAACAGGGGGCTACGAGCAGTACTTC. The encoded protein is CATSRTTGGYEQYF.